This TCR beta chain originates from a study of CD8+ T cells in alopecia areata. Study details: The drug, oral tofacitinib, was given to treated patients at 5 to 10 mg twice daily. Dosing with tofacitinib proceeded for 6 to 18 months, followed by 6 months off drug.

RNA was isolated and reverse transcribed to cDNA, the sequencing template. The repertoire was sequenced with immunoSEQ multiplex PCR; TCRdb's copy has only in-frame clones and lacks some. The sample lists 200,000 or so clones, roughly 64% seen once, with 5.5% in the top ten. The germline V and J ends were trimmed by 2 bases and 0 bases, with 6 bases remaining between them. The germline V gene has CDR1 SGHRS and CDR2 YFSETQ. The CDR3 is made up of 15 amino acids. Treatment of the sample: oral pan-JAK inhibitor, 5-10 mg twice daily. Both CD4+ and CD8+ T cells were separated by sorting PBMCs. The genes are TRBV5-1 and TRBJ2-6; perhaps TRBD2 as D (6 bases). The receptor was derived from a human donor with alopecia areata. The sequencing here drew on CD4+ T cells sorted from blood, taken at week 24, from a patient treated with tofacitinib. CDR3 residues: CASSFGSSGANVLTF. The CDR3, as DNA: TGCGCCAGCAGCTTCGGGAGCTCTGGGGCCAACGTCCTGACTTTC.